This TCR beta chain was identified during a study of blood T cell repertoires in COVID-19. Across the study: Samples taken during acute and convalescent COVID-19 were collected in the United States, Italy and Spain.

V lost 7 bases to trimming and J lost 0 bases, with 18 bases between them. The CDR3 loop spans 15 amino acids. CDR1 and CDR2 (germline): SQVTM, ANQGSEA. This table comes from immunoSEQ multiplex PCR, and its TCRdb copy is limited to in-frame clones, with some not included. This repertoire shows more than 150,000 clones, around nine tenths found once; its top ten account for about 7%. The rearrangement uses TRBV29-1 and TRBJ1-1; perhaps TRBD1 as D (6 bases). The receptor comes from a man in his forties or fifties with acute or convalescent COVID-19. The sample taken for sequencing was peripheral blood. CDR3 residues: CSAAGGWGMNTEAFF. In DNA form, the CDR3 reads TGCAGCGCCGCTGGGGGCTGGGGGATGAACACTGAAGCTTTCTTT. The full variable domain, rest sourced from reference TRBV29-1 and TRBJ1-1, is SAVISQKPSRDICQRGTSLTIQCQVDSQVTMMFWYRQQPGQSLTLIATANQGSEATYESGFVIDKFPISRPNLTFSTLTVSNMSPEDSSIYLCSAAGGWGMNTEAFFGQGTRLTVV.